The TCR beta chain described here comes from a study of technical replicates of blood from a few donors. The V gene's germline CDR1 is SGHRS and CDR2 YFSETQ. CDR3 length equals 16 residues. With 4 bases removed from V and 3 bases from J, the gap between germline ends came to 19 bases. This clone has only a few counts. TCRdb's copy holds only in-frame clones and misses some; the assay was immunoSEQ multiplex PCR. The sample has around 83,000 clones, 85% to 95% seen once. Sample: T cells isolated from PBMCs. This clonotype was obtained from a human donor in good health. The rearrangement uses TRBV5-1 and TRBJ1-1; D unresolved. The CDR3 sequence: CASSPPGKGKDTEAFF. In DNA form, the CDR3 reads TGCGCCAGCAGCCCTCCCGGGAAAGGGAAGGACACTGAAGCTTTCTTT.